A selection of T cell receptor beta chains follows, all from one sample in a study of CD8 T cells in ankylosing spondylitis. TCRdb fed the 5' RACE reads into MiXCR, producing one record per CDR3 protein. This table holds about 39,000 distinct CDR3 sequences, under 13% found once. The source material was blood, either unsorted or a sorted T cell fraction (not recorded which). Receptors originate from a male donor with ankylosing spondylitis or in good health (not recorded which). Each CDR3 is given with its conserved first and last residue. Each record gives: clone size, J gene, V gene, D gene, CDR3 DNA, CDR3 protein. The D gene is left open where the match is weak. Size tells how often a clone was seen (once, few, many) or the class of an expanded clone, and some rows leave it out.

>few|TRBJ1-2|TRBV3-1|.
TGTGCCAGCAGCCAAATGAGCAGCACCTATGGCTACACCTTC
CASSQMSSTYGYTF
>many|TRBJ2-7|TRBV11-2|.
TGTGCCAGCAGCCACCGGGCCGCGGGGCAGTACTTC
CASSHRAAGQYF
>.|TRBJ2-3|TRBV29-1|.
TGCAGCGGAGACCGTGGAGGCACAGATACGCAGTATTTT
CSGDRGGTDTQYF
>many|TRBJ2-7|TRBV3-1|TRBD1
TGTGCCAGCAGCCAAGATTCCGGGACAGCATACGAGCAGTACTTC
CASSQDSGTAYEQYF
>many|TRBJ2-7|TRBV25-1|.
TGTGCCAGTCGAGGGCCGGCCTCCTACGAGCAGTACTTC
CASRGPASYEQYF
>many|TRBJ2-1|TRBV12-3/TRBV12-4|TRBD1
TGTGCCAGCAGGCCTCCCAGACAGGGAATAGCGAGCTCCTACAATGAGCAGTTCTTC
CASRPPRQGIASSYNEQFF
>many|TRBJ2-3|TRBV7-3|.
TGTGCCAGCAGCTCCGACTTCACAGATACGCAGTATTTT
CASSSDFTDTQYF
>medium-sized|TRBJ2-3|TRBV29-1|.
TGCAGCGCCCGAAGGGGTAGCACAGATACGCAGTATTTT
CSARRGSTDTQYF
>many|TRBJ2-3|TRBV7-9|TRBD1
TGTGCCAGCAGCACCTCCAGGGGGAGAGATACGCAGTATTTT
CASSTSRGRDTQYF
>many|TRBJ1-4|TRBV5-6|.
TGTGCCAGCAGCTTCGGTAGTGAAAAACTGTTTTTT
CASSFGSEKLFF
>many|TRBJ2-1|TRBV29-1|.
TGCAGCGTTGGACGTAGCTCCTACAATGAGCAGTTCTTC
CSVGRSSYNEQFF
>many|TRBJ1-1|TRBV12-3/TRBV12-4|.
TGTGCCAGCAGTTTGAGGGGAGTCCCCACTGAAGCTTTCTTT
CASSLRGVPTEAFF
>.|TRBJ2-4|TRBV12-3/TRBV12-4|.
TGTGCCAGCAGTTATACAGCCAAAAACATTCAGTACTTC
CASSYTAKNIQYF
>many|TRBJ2-3|TRBV6-2/TRBV6-3|.
TGTGCCAGCAGTTACTCTGGGATCCAGGATACGCAGTATTTT
CASSYSGIQDTQYF
>.|TRBJ2-7|TRBV28|.
TGTGCCAGCGGCCCCGGACTCCTCTACGAGCAGTACTTC
CASGPGLLYEQYF
>many|TRBJ2-7|TRBV7-6|TRBD2
TGTGCCAGCAGCTTGCTCCTCACTAGCGGGAGCCTCTACGAGCAGTACTTC
CASSLLLTSGSLYEQYF
>.|TRBJ1-1|TRBV29-1|TRBD1
TGCAGCGTCACGACAGGGGGTGGTATAGCTTTCTTT
CSVTTGGGIAFF
>many|TRBJ1-1|TRBV10-3|TRBD1
TGTGCCATCAGCCCAGGGGGCTTAAACACTGAAGCTTTCTTT
CAISPGGLNTEAFF
>medium-sized|TRBJ1-1|TRBV7-3|TRBD1
TGTGCCAGCAGCCGACAGGGACCTAACACTGAAGCTTTCTTT
CASSRQGPNTEAFF
>many|TRBJ2-5|TRBV15|.
TGTGCCACCACCCCGGACAGATACAACCAAGAGACCCAGTACTTC
CATTPDRYNQETQYF
>many|TRBJ1-6|TRBV6-5|TRBD1
TGTGCCAGCAGTTACTCGGACAGGGCCTATAATTCACCCCTCCACTTT
CASSYSDRAYNSPLHF
>many|TRBJ2-7|TRBV25-1|.
TGTGCCAGCAGTCGTTCAGGGACTGGGACCTACGAGCAGTACTTC
CASSRSGTGTYEQYF
>many|TRBJ2-7|TRBV5-1|TRBD2
TGCGCCAGCAGCTCAGCGGGAGGGCTTTTTTACGAGCAGTACTTC
CASSSAGGLFYEQYF
>few|TRBJ2-1|TRBV29-1|.
TGCAGCGTGGAGAGTGGAACGACTAGGGAGTTCTTC
CSVESGTTREFF
>many|TRBJ2-2|TRBV7-9|.
TGTGCCAGCAGCTCCCTGGGGGAGTCACACGGGGAGCTGTTTTTT
CASSSLGESHGELFF
>many|TRBJ2-7|TRBV7-2|TRBD2
TGTGCCAGCAGGTACCTAGCGGGAGGGCCCCACGAGCAGTACTTC
CASRYLAGGPHEQYF
>many|TRBJ1-1|TRBV28|.
TGTGCCAGCAGAGACATTAGGGATACTGAAGCTTTCTTT
CASRDIRDTEAFF
>many|TRBJ2-5|TRBV11-2|.
TGTGCCAGCAGCTCAATAAAGGGACGGTACCAAGAGACCCAGTACTTC
CASSSIKGRYQETQYF
>many|TRBJ1-2|TRBV25-1|.
TGTGCCAGCAGTGAATTCCGGGGAGGTGACGGCTACACCTTC
CASSEFRGGDGYTF
>many|TRBJ2-7|TRBV10-3|.
TGTGCCATCAGTGAGTCGGGGGGTGGCGAGCAGTACTTC
CAISESGGGEQYF
>.|TRBJ2-2|TRBV28|.
TGTGCCAGCAGTTCCCCCATGAACACCGGGGAGCTGTTTTTT
CASSSPMNTGELFF
>many|TRBJ1-5|TRBV20-1|TRBD1
TGCAGTGCTAGAGAAAACAGGGGGCACAATCAGCCCCAGCATTTT
CSARENRGHNQPQHF
>many|TRBJ2-3|TRBV19|.
TGTGCCAGTACCAATCGACAGGGCACAGATACGCAGTATTTT
CASTNRQGTDTQYF
>many|TRBJ1-5|TRBV7-6|.
TGTGCCAGCAGCCTTGGGACGGAAGCTTCTCAGCCCCAGCATTTT
CASSLGTEASQPQHF
>many|TRBJ1-3|TRBV7-8|.
TGTGCCAGCAGCTTAGCACTTGACAACACCATATATTTT
CASSLALDNTIYF
>many|TRBJ2-7|TRBV27|.
TGTGCCAGCAGAATAACAGGGACCTACGAGCAGTACTTC
CASRITGTYEQYF
>many|TRBJ1-2|TRBV29-1|.
TGCAGTTCAGGGGACCGAGCTAACTATGGCTACACCTTC
CSSGDRANYGYTF
>few|TRBJ2-7|TRBV7-2|.
TGTGCCAGCAGCATGAACCGGGACCAGACGGGCGAGCAGTACTTC
CASSMNRDQTGEQYF
>.|TRBJ1-4|TRBV4-3|.
TGCGCCAGCAGCCAAGTTCGGGGGGAGGCTAATGAAAAACTGTTTTTT
CASSQVRGEANEKLFF
>.|TRBJ2-3|TRBV29-1|TRBD1
TGCAGCGTTATAAATGTGGGACAGTTAGATACGCAGTATTTT
CSVINVGQLDTQYF
>many|TRBJ2-5|TRBV20-1|TRBD2
TGCAGTGCTACCCCGAGTAGCGGGTACCAAGAGACCCAGTACTTC
CSATPSSGYQETQYF
>once|TRBJ2-2|TRBV4-1|.
TGCGCCAGCAGCCAAGTAATCCCGAACACCGGGGAGCTGTTTTTT
CASSQVIPNTGELFF